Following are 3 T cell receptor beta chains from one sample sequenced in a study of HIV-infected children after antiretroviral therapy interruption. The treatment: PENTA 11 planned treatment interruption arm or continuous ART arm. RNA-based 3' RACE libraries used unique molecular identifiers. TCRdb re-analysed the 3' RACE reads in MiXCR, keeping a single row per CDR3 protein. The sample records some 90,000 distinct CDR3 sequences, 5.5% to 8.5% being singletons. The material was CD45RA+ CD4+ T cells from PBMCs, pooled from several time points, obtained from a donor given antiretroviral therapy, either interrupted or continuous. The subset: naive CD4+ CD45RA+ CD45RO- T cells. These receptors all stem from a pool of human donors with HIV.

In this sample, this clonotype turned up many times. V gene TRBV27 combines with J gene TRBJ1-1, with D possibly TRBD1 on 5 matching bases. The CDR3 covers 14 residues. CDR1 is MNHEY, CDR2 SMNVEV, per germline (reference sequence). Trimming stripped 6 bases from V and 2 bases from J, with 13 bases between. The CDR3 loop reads CASRMGPINTEAFF. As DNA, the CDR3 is TGTGCCAGCAGAATGGGACCGATTAACACTGAAGCTTTCTTT.

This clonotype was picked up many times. The CDR3 protein is CASSSTIDGFGETQYF. The DNA of the CDR3 is TGCGCCAGCAGCTCAACCATCGACGGGTTTGGAGAGACCCAGTACTTC. The V gene is TRBV5-1, the J gene TRBJ2-5, with no clear D. The CDR3 covers 16 residues. The ends were cut back, 3 bases at V and 4 bases at J, with 19 bases in the middle. Germline V CDR1 and CDR2: SGHRS, YFSETQ.

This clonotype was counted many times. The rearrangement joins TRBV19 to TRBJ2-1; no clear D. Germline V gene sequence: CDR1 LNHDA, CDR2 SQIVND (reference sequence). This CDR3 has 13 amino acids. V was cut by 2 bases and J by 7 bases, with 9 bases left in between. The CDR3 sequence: CASSISGLNEQFF. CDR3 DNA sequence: TGTGCCAGTAGTATATCGGGTTTGAATGAGCAGTTCTTC.